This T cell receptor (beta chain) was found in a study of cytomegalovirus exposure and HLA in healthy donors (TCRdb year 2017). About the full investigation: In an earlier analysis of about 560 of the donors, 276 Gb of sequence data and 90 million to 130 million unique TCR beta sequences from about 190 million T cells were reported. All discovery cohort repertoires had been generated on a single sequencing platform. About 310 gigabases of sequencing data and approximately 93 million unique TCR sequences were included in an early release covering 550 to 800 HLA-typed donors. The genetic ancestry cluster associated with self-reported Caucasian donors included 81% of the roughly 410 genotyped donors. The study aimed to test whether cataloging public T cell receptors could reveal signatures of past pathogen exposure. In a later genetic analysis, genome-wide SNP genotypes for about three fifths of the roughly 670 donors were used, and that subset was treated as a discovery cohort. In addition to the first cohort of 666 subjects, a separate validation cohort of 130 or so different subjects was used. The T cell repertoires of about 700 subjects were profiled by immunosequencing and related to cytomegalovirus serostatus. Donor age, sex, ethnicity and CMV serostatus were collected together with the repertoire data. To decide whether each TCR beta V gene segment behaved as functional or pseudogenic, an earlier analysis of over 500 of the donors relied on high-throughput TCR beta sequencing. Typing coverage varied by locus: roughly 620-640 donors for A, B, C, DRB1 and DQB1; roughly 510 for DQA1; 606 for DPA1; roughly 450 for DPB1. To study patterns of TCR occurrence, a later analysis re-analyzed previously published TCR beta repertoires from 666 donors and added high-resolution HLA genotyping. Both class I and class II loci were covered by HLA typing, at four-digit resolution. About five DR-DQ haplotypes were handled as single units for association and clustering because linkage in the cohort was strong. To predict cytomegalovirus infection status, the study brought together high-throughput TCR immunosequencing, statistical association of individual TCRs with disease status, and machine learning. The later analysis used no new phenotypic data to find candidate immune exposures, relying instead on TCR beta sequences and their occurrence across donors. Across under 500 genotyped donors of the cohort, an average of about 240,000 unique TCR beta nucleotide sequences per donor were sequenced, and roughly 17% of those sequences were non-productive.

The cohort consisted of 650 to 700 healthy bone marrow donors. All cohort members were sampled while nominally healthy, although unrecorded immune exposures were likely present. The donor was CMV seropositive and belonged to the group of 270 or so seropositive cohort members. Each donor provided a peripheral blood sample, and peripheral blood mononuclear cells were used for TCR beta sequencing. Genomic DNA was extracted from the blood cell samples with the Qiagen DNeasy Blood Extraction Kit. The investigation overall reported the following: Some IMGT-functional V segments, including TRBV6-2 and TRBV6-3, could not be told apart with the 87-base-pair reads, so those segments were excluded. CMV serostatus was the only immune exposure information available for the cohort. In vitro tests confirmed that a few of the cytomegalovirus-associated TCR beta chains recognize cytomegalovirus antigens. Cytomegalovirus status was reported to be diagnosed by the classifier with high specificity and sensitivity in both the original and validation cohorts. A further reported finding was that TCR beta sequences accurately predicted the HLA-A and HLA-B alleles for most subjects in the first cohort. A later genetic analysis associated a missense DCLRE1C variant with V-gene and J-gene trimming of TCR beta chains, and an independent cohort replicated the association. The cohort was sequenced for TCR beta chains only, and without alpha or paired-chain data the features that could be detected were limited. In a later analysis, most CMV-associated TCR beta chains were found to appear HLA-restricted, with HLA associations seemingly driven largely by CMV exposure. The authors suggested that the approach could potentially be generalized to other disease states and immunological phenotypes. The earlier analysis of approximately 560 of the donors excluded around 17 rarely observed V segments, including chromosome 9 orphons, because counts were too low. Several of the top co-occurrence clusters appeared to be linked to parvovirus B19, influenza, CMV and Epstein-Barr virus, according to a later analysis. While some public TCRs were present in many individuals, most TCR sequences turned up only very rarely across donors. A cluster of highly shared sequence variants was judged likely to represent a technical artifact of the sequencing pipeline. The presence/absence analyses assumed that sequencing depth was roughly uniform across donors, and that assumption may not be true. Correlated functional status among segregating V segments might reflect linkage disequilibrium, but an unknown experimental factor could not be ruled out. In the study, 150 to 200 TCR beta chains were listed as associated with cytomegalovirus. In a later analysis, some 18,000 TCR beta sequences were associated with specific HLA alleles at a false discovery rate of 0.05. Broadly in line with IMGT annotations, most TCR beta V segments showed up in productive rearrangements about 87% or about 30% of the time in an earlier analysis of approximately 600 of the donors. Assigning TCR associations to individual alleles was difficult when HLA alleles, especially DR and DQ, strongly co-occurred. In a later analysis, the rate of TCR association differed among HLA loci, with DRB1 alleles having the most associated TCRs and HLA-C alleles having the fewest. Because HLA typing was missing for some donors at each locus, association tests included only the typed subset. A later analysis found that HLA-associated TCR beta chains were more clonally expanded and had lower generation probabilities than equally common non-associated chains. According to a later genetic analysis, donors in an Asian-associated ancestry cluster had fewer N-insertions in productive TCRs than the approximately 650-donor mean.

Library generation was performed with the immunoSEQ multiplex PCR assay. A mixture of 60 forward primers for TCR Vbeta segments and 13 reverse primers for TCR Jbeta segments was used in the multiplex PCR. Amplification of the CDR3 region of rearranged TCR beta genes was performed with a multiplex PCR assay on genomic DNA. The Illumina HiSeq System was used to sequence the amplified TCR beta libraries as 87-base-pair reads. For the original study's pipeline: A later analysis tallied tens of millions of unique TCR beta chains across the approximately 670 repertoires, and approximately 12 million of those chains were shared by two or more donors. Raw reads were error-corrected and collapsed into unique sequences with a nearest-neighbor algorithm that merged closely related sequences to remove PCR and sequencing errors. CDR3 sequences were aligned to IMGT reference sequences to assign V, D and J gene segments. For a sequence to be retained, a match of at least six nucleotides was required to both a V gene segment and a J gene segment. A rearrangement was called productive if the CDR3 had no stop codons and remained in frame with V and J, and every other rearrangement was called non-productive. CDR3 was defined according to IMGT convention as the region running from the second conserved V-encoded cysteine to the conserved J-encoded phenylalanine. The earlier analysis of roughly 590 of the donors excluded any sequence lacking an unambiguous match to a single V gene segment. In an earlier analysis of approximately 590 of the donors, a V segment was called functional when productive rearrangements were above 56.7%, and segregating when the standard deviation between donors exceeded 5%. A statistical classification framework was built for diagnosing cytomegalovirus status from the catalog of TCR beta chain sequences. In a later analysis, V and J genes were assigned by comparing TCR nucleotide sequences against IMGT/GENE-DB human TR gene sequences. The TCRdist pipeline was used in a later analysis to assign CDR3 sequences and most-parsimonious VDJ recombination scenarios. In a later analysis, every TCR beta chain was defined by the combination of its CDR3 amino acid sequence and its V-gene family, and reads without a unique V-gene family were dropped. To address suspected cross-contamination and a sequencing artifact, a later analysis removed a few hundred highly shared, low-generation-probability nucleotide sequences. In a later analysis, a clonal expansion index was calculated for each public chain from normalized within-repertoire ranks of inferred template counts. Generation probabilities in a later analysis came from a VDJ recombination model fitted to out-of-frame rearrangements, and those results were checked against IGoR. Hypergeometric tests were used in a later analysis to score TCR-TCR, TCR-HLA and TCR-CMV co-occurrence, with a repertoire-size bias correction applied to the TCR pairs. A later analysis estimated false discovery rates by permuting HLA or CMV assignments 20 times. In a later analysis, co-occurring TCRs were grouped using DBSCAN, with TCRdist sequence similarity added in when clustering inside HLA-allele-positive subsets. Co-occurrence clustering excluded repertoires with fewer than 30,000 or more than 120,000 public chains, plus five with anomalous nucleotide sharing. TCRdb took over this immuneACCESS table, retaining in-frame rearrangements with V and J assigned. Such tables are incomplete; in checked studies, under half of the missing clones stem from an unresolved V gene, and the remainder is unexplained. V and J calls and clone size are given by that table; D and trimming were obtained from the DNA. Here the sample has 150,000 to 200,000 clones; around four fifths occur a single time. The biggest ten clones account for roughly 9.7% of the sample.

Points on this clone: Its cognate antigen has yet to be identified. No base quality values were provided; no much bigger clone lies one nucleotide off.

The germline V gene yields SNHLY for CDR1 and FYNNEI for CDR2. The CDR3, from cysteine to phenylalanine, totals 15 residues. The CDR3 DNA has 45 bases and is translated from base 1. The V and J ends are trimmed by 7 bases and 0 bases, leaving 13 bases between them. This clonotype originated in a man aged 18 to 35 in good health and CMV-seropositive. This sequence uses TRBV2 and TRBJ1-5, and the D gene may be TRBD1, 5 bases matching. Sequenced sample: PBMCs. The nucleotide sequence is TGTGCCAGCAAGACTGACAGCTATAGCAATCAGCCCCAGCATTTT. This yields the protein CASKTDSYSNQPQHF.